Presented here are 27 T cell receptor beta chains from one specimen sequenced in a study of naive and memory T cell subsets. The antigens for these receptors are not known. General study findings and limits: Especially in CD8 cells, naive repertoires contained a few larger clonotypes, possibly CD45RA-re-expressing memory cells.

Two oligonucleotides, mixed equimolar, formed the beta constant-region primer covering TRBC1 and TRBC2. Ligated cDNA was amplified by four rounds of PCR with nested alpha and beta constant-region primers and SP2. Each CDR3 protein is one row after TCRdb ran MiXCR on the UMI-ligation and nested PCR reads. There are over 130,000 distinct CDR3 sequences in the sample; more than 15% occur only once, and 0.5% to 0.75% lies in the top ten. The source material was naive CD8+ T cells from blood. The receptors here all came from a human donor in good health.

The chain has TRBV20-1 and TRBJ2-7; no definite D call. Trimming removed 1 base from V and 1 base from J, with 14 bases in between. The CDR3 is 15 amino acids. Per germline, CDR1 DFQATT and CDR2 SNEGSKA (reference sequence). The CDR3 loop reads CSARGLVMTSYEQYF. The CDR3 nucleotides read TGCAGTGCTAGAGGTTTGGTGATGACATCCTACGAGCAGTACTTC.

Ten or more counts support this clonotype. The J gene is TRBJ2-3, the V gene TRBV9; D unclear. Trimming pared 0 bases from V and 4 bases from J, leaving 9 bases between. The germline V gene has CDR1 SGDLS and CDR2 YYNGEE. This CDR3 is built from 14 residues. The CDR3 is CASSVARIADTQYF. CDR3 coding DNA: TGTGCCAGCAGCGTAGCTAGGATTGCAGATACGCAGTATTTT. Variable domain in full (rest from reference TRBV9 and TRBJ2-3): DSGVTQTPKHLITATGQRVTLRCSPRSGDLSVYWYQQSLDQGLQFLIQYYNGEERAKGNILERFSAQQFPDLHSELNLSSLELGDSALYFCASSVARIADTQYFGPGTRLTVL.

This clonotype turned up a few times. This chain links TRBV29-1 with TRBJ2-7; D remains unclear. CDR1 is SQVTM and CDR2 is ANQGSEA in the germline V gene. This CDR3 is built from 15 residues. The V and J ends lost 3 bases and 0 bases respectively, with 15 bases between them. As DNA, the CDR3 is TGCAGCGTTGAGCATTTGGACGGCCGCTCCTACGAGCAGTACTTC. Its protein is CSVEHLDGRSYEQYF.

The V call is TRBV19, the J call TRBJ2-7; a weak D match, TRBD1 (5 bases). Germline V gives CDR1 LNHDA, CDR2 SQIVND (reference sequence). V was pared by 6 bases and J by 7 bases, with 10 bases between. There are 11 residues in the CDR3. The CDR3 nucleotides read TGTGCCAGTAGCCCAGGGCTGGAGCAGTACTTC. As protein: CASSPGLEQYF.

The V gene is TRBV2, the J gene TRBJ2-2; D gene ambiguous. V lost 7 bases to trimming and J lost 5 bases, with 11 bases between them. The CDR3 runs to 13 residues. Germline V CDR1 and CDR2: SNHLY, FYNNEI. CDR3 loop: CASIRQITGELFF. The CDR3 DNA is TGTGCCAGCATTAGGCAGATAACCGGGGAGCTGTTTTTT.

This clonotype was counted between two and nine times. V gene TRBV28 combines with J gene TRBJ2-3; 11 nucleotides line up with TRBD2. The CDR3 has 14 amino acids. CDR1 is MDHEN, CDR2 SYDVKM, per germline. V lost 10 bases to trimming and J lost 4 bases; unmatched junction nucleotides: 7. CDR3 region: CATLAGGPADTQYF. CDR3 nucleotides: TGTGCCACCTTAGCGGGAGGGCCGGCAGATACGCAGTATTTT.

This clonotype was seen more than once but under ten times. The chain is built from TRBV28 and TRBJ2-3; perhaps TRBD2 as D (6 bases). Trimming took 6 bases from V and 2 from J, leaving 21 bases between them. The CDR3 sequence is 17 residues long. Germline CDR1 MDHEN, CDR2 SYDVKM. This CDR3 is CASRHGVFGGSTDTQYF. The CDR3 region has the DNA TGTGCCAGCAGGCACGGGGTGTTCGGGGGTTCCACAGATACGCAGTATTTT.

This chain links TRBV27 with TRBJ1-5; TRBD1 is a possible D gene (6 bases). The CDR3 totals 14 residues. V was shortened by 5 bases and J by 5 bases, with 13 bases between the two germline ends. Germline CDR1 is MNHEY and CDR2 is SMNVEV (reference sequence). The CDR3 sequence is CASSLIQGHQPQHF. CDR3 DNA sequence: TGTGCCAGCAGTCTTATTCAGGGGCATCAGCCCCAGCATTTT.

V and J are TRBV19 and TRBJ2-5; 7 nucleotides line up with TRBD2. The J segment lost 2 bases and the V segment lost 6 bases, leaving 3 bases of the junction unmatched. CDR1 and CDR2 from the germline V gene are LNHDA and SQIVND (reference sequence). The CDR3 extends over 13 amino acids. The CDR3 coding sequence is TGTGCCAGTAGGCTAGCGGAGCAAGAGACCCAGTACTTC. Protein sequence: CASRLAEQETQYF.

This clonotype has more than one count but fewer than ten. The chain employs TRBV9 and TRBJ1-2; D is uncertain. This CDR3 comprises 11 residues. Looked up from germline, CDR1 is SGDLS and CDR2 is YYNGEE. V lost 4 bases, J lost 8 bases, and 9 bases lay in between. CDR3 nucleotides: TGTGCCAGCAGCACTTGGCCCGGCTACACCTTC. Amino acid sequence: CASSTWPGYTF.

The chain uses TRBV4-3 and TRBJ2-7; TRBD1 aligns across 8 bases. Germline trimming cut 0 bases from V and 4 bases from J; bases unmatched to any gene: 11. Germline values: CDR1 LGHNA, CDR2 YSLEER. The CDR3 is 17 amino acids. Here the CDR3 DNA reads TGCGCCAGCAGCCAAGAAAGGGGACAGGATTGGACTTACGAGCAGTACTTC. It yields the protein CASSQERGQDWTYEQYF.

The CDR3 nucleotides read TGTGCCAGCAGCTTAGAGCTAATCGAGGGGGGCTACACCTTC. The encoded protein is CASSLELIEGGYTF. The chain employs TRBV7-9 and TRBJ1-2; D possibly corresponds to TRBD1 (5 bases). V shed 1 base and J shed 8 bases, with 14 bases lying between them. The CDR3 has 14 residues. CDR1 and CDR2 from the germline V gene are SEHNR and FQNEAQ (reference sequence).

Comments on this clonotype: A much larger clone lies one base from this, so it may be a read error. The rearrangement links TRBV29-1 to TRBJ2-7; TRBD2 is a possible D gene (6 bases). This CDR3 contains 15 residues. Germline CDR1 SQVTM, CDR2 ANQGSEA. V gave up 4 bases and J gave up 1 base, with 17 bases separating them. CDR3 amino acids: CSVGDGSGLSYEQYF. The CDR3 DNA sequence: TGCAGCGTTGGAGATGGGAGCGGGCTATCCTACGAGCAGTACTTC.

This clonotype was seen a few times. The V call is TRBV28, the J call TRBJ2-3; the match to TRBD2 covers 9 bases. Unmatched junction bases numbered 14, after V lost 7 bases and J lost 3 bases. Looked up from germline, CDR1 is MDHEN and CDR2 is SYDVKM. There are 17 residues in the CDR3. The CDR3 region has the DNA TGTGCCAGCATTTGGGGAGCGGGAGGTTCCCCAACAGATACGCAGTATTTT. It is translated as CASIWGAGGSPTDTQYF.

This clonotype was seen a few times. The chain has TRBV2 and TRBJ2-7; D is unresolved. The CDR3 has 14 amino acids. Per germline, CDR1 SNHLY and CDR2 FYNNEI. Trimming removed 1 base at V and 5 bases at J, with 12 bases between. The DNA of the CDR3 is TGTGCCAGCAGTGAAGTGAGTCAGTCCAACGAGCAGTACTTC. Its translation is CASSEVSQSNEQYF.

This clonotype was observed a handful of times. This chain connects TRBV29-1 to TRBJ1-1; a possible D gene is TRBD1 (5 bases). This CDR3 comprises 14 residues. V lost 7 bases to trimming and J lost 7 bases, with 22 bases between them. Germline-derived CDR1 and CDR2 are SQVTM and ANQGSEA. The CDR3 spells CSADKSGTGIEAFF. CDR3 bases: TGCAGCGCCGACAAATCAGGGACCGGGATTGAAGCTTTCTTT.

The chain carries TRBV28 and TRBJ2-7, with no clear D. Deletions cut 3 bases from V and 10 bases from J, with 10 bases between. This CDR3 spans 11 amino acids. The germline V gene has CDR1 MDHEN and CDR2 SYDVKM. The CDR3 DNA follows: TGTGCCAGCAGTTTCGTAACAGTACAGTACTTC. This translates into CASSFVTVQYF.

This rearrangement joins TRBV27 to TRBJ1-2, with TRBD1 as a possible D gene (5 bases). The CDR3 runs to 12 residues. Trimming left V 4 bases short and J 6 bases short, with 9 bases between. The germline V gene encodes CDR1 MNHEY and CDR2 SMNVEV (reference sequence). The CDR3 region has the DNA TGTGCCAGCAGTTCGGGGACGCATGGCTACACCTTC. Translation: CASSSGTHGYTF.

This clonotype turned up a few times. The chain has TRBV6-2 or TRBV6-3 and TRBJ2-1; D could derive from TRBD1 or TRBD2 (5 bases each). Germline lookup yields CDR1 MNHEY and CDR2 SVGEGT. The V gene lost 2 bases and the J gene lost 0 bases, with 8 bases spanning the gap. This CDR3 has 15 residues. CDR3 bases: TGTGCCAGCAGTTACCGGGGACCCTCCTACAATGAGCAGTTCTTC. The encoded protein is CASSYRGPSYNEQFF.

The V gene is TRBV18, the J gene TRBJ2-1; perhaps TRBD2 as D (6 bases). The CDR3 contains 16 residues. V was pared by 1 base and J by 0 bases, with 10 bases between. Germline V gene data show CDR1 as KGHSH and CDR2 as LQKENI. This chain's CDR3 is CASSPRREPSYNEQFF. The CDR3 coding sequence is TGTGCCAGCTCACCACGGCGGGAACCCTCCTACAATGAGCAGTTCTTC.

The V gene is TRBV20-1, the J gene TRBJ2-1, with TRBD2 identical over 10 bases. The V gene's germline CDR1 is DFQATT and CDR2 SNEGSKA (reference sequence). J was trimmed by 7 bases and V by 0 bases; bases with no gene match: 6. The CDR3 has 15 residues. The CDR3 region has the DNA TGCAGTGCTAGAGAAATTAGCGGGGGGTGGAATGAGCAGTTCTTC. Protein: CSAREISGGWNEQFF.

This chain joins TRBV11-1 and TRBJ2-7; D possibly matches TRBD1 or TRBD2 (5 bases each). Germline V gene lookup returns CDR1 SGHAT and CDR2 FQDESV (reference sequence). Trimming cost V 3 bases and J 0 bases, with 12 bases left between them. There are 15 residues in the CDR3. For the CDR3, the DNA is TGTGCCAGCAGCTTTCAGGGACCAAGCTCCTACGAGCAGTACTTC. Translating gives CASSFQGPSSYEQYF.

This clonotype occurred a few times. The CDR3 DNA reads as TGTGCCAGCCGCCGAGGGGCCTACAATGAGCAGTTCTTC. It codes for CASRRGAYNEQFF. The V and J genes are TRBV27 and TRBJ2-1; the D call may be TRBD1 or TRBD2 (5 bases each). The germline V and J ends were trimmed by 8 bases and 2 bases, with 10 bases remaining between them. CDR1 and CDR2 (germline): MNHEY, SMNVEV (reference sequence). This CDR3 comprises 13 residues.

This clonotype showed up just a few times. The chain employs TRBV9 and TRBJ2-3; 9 bases fit TRBD2. V lost 2 bases and J lost 3; bases outside the gene matches: 1. CDR3 length: 14 residues. From germline, CDR1 is SGDLS and CDR2 YYNGEE. The CDR3 DNA sequence: TGTGCCAGCAGCGTTAGCGGGAGTACAGATACGCAGTATTTT. Amino acid sequence: CASSVSGSTDTQYF.

This clonotype was picked up a small number of times. This rearrangement joins TRBV21-1 to TRBJ1-4; the table's D call of TRBD1 was not tested on the DNA. TRBV21-1 corresponds to a pseudogene. The CDR3 is made up of 19 amino acids. Written as DNA, the CDR3 is TGTGCCAGCAGCAAAGTCCCGGGACAGGGGCCCAGGGGATGTGAAAAACTGTTTTTT. It yields the protein CASSKVPGQGPRGCEKLFF.

This clonotype appeared a few times. The chain carries TRBV29-1 and TRBJ2-3, with TRBD2 as a possible D gene (6 bases). Germline CDR1 SQVTM, CDR2 ANQGSEA. The CDR3 is 12 residues long. Trimming took 8 bases from V and 5 from J, leaving 14 bases between them. Written as DNA, the CDR3 is TGCAGCTCTCAGAAGGGAGGAGATACGCAGTATTTT. Its translation is CSSQKGGDTQYF.

The chain carries TRBV28 and TRBJ1-5; TRBD1 matches at 12 bases. The trim removed 4 bases at V and 4 bases at J, leaving 5 bases unmatched. CDR1 and CDR2 (germline): MDHEN, SYDVKM. The CDR3 spans 16 residues. CDR3 nucleotides: TGTGCCAGCAGTTCCGGGGACAGGGGGCTTAATCAGCCCCAGCATTTT. Protein product: CASSSGDRGLNQPQHF.